The 2 T cell receptor beta chains below come from one sample, sequenced in a study of radiotherapy plus CTLA-4 blockade in lung cancer. Here immunoSEQ multiplex PCR was the method, and the copy in TCRdb shows in-frame clones only, minus some. Of some 80,000 clones listed, 60% to 85% are singletons. This specimen was peripheral blood, taken from a patient treated with radiotherapy plus ipilimumab. The receptors shown here come from a human donor with non-small cell lung cancer whose response to radiotherapy plus ipilimumab could not be evaluated. Some clones in this sample may be carry-over from other donors' samples.

V is TRBV6-5 and J is TRBJ1-2; 10 bases map to TRBD1. CDR3 length equals 15 residues. The trim removed 5 bases at V and 8 bases at J, leaving 11 bases unmatched. CDR1 is MNHEY and CDR2 is SVGAGI in the germline V gene. DNA for the CDR3: TGTGCCAGCAGTACCCTGACAGGGGGCGGTAAGGGCTACACCTTC. Residues: CASSTLTGGGKGYTF.

This clone was observed a single time. The chain employs TRBV5-1 and TRBJ2-5; TRBD1 matches 7 bases. The CDR3 runs 13 residues. V lost 3 bases to trimming and J lost 11 bases; unmatched junction nucleotides: 10. Germline CDR1 and CDR2: SGHRS and YFSETQ. Here the CDR3 reads CASSSEDRDKQYF. CDR3 nucleotide sequence: TGCGCCAGCAGCTCTGAAGACAGGGACAAGCAGTACTTC. The variable domain in full, with the rest retrieved from reference TRBV5-1 and TRBJ2-5, is KAGVTQTPRYLIKTRGQQVTLSCSPISGHRSVSWYQQTPGQGLQFLFEYFSETQRNKGNFPGRFSGRQFSNSRSEMNVSTLELGDSALYLCASSSEDRDKQYFGPGTRLLVL.